Listed here are 23 T cell receptor beta chains from one sample, sequenced in a study of CXCR3-negative and CXCR3-positive naive CD8 T cells. Libraries of TRB cDNA were made by 5' RACE and carried UMIs. For each CDR3 protein, TCRdb gives one entry from its re-call of the 5' RACE reads, without DNA. Recorded here are about 43,000 distinct CDR3 sequences; the top ten clones represent roughly 10%. The specimen was memory CD8+ T cells from blood. Every receptor here comes from a human donor in good health. Some clones in this sample may be carry-over from other donors' samples.

CDR3 protein: CSVPGTGRKTAQYF. The genes are TRBV29-1 and TRBJ2-5; the TRBD1 assignment by TCRdb is unverifiable without DNA. CDR1 SQVTM and CDR2 ANQGSEA come from the germline V gene. This CDR3 has 14 residues.

The chain joins TRBV29-1 to TRBJ2-7; the D gene TCRdb calls, TRBD2, cannot be checked with no DNA. The V gene's germline CDR1 is SQVTM and CDR2 ANQGSEA. CDR3 size: 13 residues. This CDR3 is CSVAGPASREQYF.

The chain joins TRBV28 to TRBJ1-6; the D call of TRBD1 rests on TCRdb alone, since no DNA is present to check it. The CDR3 has 14 amino acids. CDR1 is MDHEN, CDR2 SYDVKM, per germline. This chain's CDR3 is CASSGDREPSPLHF. Using reference TRBV28 and TRBJ1-6 for the parts outside the CDR3, the full variable domain is DVKVTQSSRYLVKRTGEKVFLECVQDMDHENMFWYRQDPGLGLRLIYFSYDVKMKEKGDIPEGYSVSREKKERFSLILESASTNQTSMYLCASSGDREPSPLHFGNGTRLTVT.

The V and J genes are TRBV6-4 and TRBJ2-2. The CDR3 spans 14 residues. Germline CDR1 is MRHNA and CDR2 is SNTAGT. The CDR3 spells CASSDEVAAGELFF.

J is TRBJ1-4 and V is TRBV7-8. The length of the CDR3 is 12 residues. In germline, CDR1 is SGHVS, CDR2 FQNEAQ. CDR3 sequence: CASSLDLEKLFF.

J is TRBJ2-1 and V is TRBV6-2 or TRBV6-3. The CDR3 has 15 residues. Looked up from germline, CDR1 is MNHEY and CDR2 is SVGEGT. The CDR3 reads CASSEETSAYNEQFF.

The CDR3 here is CSASSGGTDTQYF. The gene calls are TRBV29-1 and TRBJ2-3; checking the TCRdb D call of TRBD2 is not possible without DNA. The CDR3 loop spans 13 amino acids. CDR1 is SQVTM and CDR2 is ANQGSEA in the germline V gene.

V is TRBV12-3 or TRBV12-4 and J is TRBJ2-1; TCRdb reports TRBD2, a call that lacks DNA to check it against. This CDR3 spans 15 amino acids. CDR3 sequence reads: CASSFLGLHELEQFF.

This clonotype is labeled medium-sized based on frequency. The J gene is TRBJ2-1, the V gene TRBV11-3; TCRdb picks TRBD1, but there is no DNA to check that call. This CDR3 has 15 residues. CDR1 SGHNT and CDR2 YENEEA come from the germline V gene. This chain's CDR3 is CASSLVSGRRYEQFF.

V gene TRBV15 combines with J gene TRBJ2-7. Germline assignment: CDR1 LNHNV and CDR2 YYDKDF (reference sequence). The CDR3 extends over 15 amino acids. The CDR3 protein is CATSSRPRNSYEQYF.

This rearrangement joins TRBV11-3 to TRBJ2-5; TCRdb selects TRBD1, and the lack of DNA leaves this call unchecked. Germline V gene data show CDR1 as SGHNT and CDR2 as YENEEA. This CDR3 has 16 amino acids. This CDR3 is CASSPSTRDSQETQYF.

The chain recombines TRBV4-3 with TRBJ1-5. In germline, CDR1 is LGHNA, CDR2 YSLEER. The CDR3 length is 16 residues. The CDR3 sequence is CASSQEWGTDHQPQHF.

The chain uses TRBV7-9 and TRBJ2-7; TCRdb outputs TRBD1, but without DNA this stays unchecked. The CDR3 is 15 residues long. Germline values: CDR1 SEHNR, CDR2 FQNEAQ (reference sequence). The CDR3 is CASGGEGTVTYEQYF.

V usage is TRBV20-1 and J usage is TRBJ1-5. Germline V gene data show CDR1 as DFQATT and CDR2 as SNEGSKA (reference sequence). This CDR3 comprises 14 residues. The CDR3 is CSVSGLEGNQPQHF.

The rearrangement uses TRBV4-1 and TRBJ1-1; TCRdb's assignment of TRBD1 cannot be checked, as there is no DNA. Germline CDR1 reads MGHRA; CDR2 reads YSYEKL. The CDR3 is 14 residues long. The CDR3 is CASSLPQGYTEAFF.

The chain is built from TRBV12-3 or TRBV12-4 and TRBJ1-6; there is no DNA to check the TCRdb D call of TRBD1. The CDR3 totals 15 residues. The CDR3 loop reads CASSWGAPSDSPLHF.

The chain carries TRBV7-9 and TRBJ2-7. The CDR3 spans 15 residues. In germline, CDR1 is SEHNR, CDR2 FQNEAQ (reference sequence). The CDR3 region is CASSSNYESSYEQYF.

The chain carries TRBV18 and TRBJ2-7; TCRdb proposes TRBD1, but this gene call is untestable without DNA. The CDR3 contains 14 residues. In germline, CDR1 is KGHSH, CDR2 LQKENI. CDR3 sequence reads: CASSLRDDSYEQYF.

The chain joins TRBV28 to TRBJ2-7; TCRdb outputs TRBD2, but without DNA this stays unchecked. Germline CDR1 MDHEN, CDR2 SYDVKM. The CDR3 has 15 residues. CDR3: CASSLAGLPLIEQYF.

This chain connects TRBV7-9 to TRBJ1-1; without DNA, the TCRdb call of TRBD1 cannot be checked. Per the germline V gene, CDR1 is SEHNR and CDR2 is FQNEAQ (reference sequence). The CDR3 sequence is 19 residues long. CDR3 region: CASSLFGTFGQVEEDEAFF.

Considering frequency, this clonotype is medium-sized. This CDR3 reads CASSLIRDTQYF. The chain is built from TRBV7-6 and TRBJ2-3. CDR1 is SGHVS and CDR2 is FNYEAQ in the germline V gene. The CDR3 is 12 residues long.

This sequence joins TRBV6-1 and TRBJ1-2; TCRdb designates TRBD1, a call that cannot be tested without DNA. In germline, CDR1 is MNHNS, CDR2 SASEGT. The CDR3 is made up of 15 amino acids. This chain's CDR3 is CASSDGQGANYGYTF.

The chain combines TRBV29-1 with TRBJ2-5. CDR3 size: 11 residues. The germline V gene has CDR1 SQVTM and CDR2 ANQGSEA. CDR3 sequence: CSVFLVETQYF. The full variable domain, with the rest looked up from reference TRBV29-1 and TRBJ2-5, is SAVISQKPSRDICQRGTSLTIQCQVDSQVTMMFWYRQQPGQSLTLIATANQGSEATYESGFVIDKFPISRPNLTFSTLTVSNMSPEDSSIYLCSVFLVETQYFGPGTRLLVL.